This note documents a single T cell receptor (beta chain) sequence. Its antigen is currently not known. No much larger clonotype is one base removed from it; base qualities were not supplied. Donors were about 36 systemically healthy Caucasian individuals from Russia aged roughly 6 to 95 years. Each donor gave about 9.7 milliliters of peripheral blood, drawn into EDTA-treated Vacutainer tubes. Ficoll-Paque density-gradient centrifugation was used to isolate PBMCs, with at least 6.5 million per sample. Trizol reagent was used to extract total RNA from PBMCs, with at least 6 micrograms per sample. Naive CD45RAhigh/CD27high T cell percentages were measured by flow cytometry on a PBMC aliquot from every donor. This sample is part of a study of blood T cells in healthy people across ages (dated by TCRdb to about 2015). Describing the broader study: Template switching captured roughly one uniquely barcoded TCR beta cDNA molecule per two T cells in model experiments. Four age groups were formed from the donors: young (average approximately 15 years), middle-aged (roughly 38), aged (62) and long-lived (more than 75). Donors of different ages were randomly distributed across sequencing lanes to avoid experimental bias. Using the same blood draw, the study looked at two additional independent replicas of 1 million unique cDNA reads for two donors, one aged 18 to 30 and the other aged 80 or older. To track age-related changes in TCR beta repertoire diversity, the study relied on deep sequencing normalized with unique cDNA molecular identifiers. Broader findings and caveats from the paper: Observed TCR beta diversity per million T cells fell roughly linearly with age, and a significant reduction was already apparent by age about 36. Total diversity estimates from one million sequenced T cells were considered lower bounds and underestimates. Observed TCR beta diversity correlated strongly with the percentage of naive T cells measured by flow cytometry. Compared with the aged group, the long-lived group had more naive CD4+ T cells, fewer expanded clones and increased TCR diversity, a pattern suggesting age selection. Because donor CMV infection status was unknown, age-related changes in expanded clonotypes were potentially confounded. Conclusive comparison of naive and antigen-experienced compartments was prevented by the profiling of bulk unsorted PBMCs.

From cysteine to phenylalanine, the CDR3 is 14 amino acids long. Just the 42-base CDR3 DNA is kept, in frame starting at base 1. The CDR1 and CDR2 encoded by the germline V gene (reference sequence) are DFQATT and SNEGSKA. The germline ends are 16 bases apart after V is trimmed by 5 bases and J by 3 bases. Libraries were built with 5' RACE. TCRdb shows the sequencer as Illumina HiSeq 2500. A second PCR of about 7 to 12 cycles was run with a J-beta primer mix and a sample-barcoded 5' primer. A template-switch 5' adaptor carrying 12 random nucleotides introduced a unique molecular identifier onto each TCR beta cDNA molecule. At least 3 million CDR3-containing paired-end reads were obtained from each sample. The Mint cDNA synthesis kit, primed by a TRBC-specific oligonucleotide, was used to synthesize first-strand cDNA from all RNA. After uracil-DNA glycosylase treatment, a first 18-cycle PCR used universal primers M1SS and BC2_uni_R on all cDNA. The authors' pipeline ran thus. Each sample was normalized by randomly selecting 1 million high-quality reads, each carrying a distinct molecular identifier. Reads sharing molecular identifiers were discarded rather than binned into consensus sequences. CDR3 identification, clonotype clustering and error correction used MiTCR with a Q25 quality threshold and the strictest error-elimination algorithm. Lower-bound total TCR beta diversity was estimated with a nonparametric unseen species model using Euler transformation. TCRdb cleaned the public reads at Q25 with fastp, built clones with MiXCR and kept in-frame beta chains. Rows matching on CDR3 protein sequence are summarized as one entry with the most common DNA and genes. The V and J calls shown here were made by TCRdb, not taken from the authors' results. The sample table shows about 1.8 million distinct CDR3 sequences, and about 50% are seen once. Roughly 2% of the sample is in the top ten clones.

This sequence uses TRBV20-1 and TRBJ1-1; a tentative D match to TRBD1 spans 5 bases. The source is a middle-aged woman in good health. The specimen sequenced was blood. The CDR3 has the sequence CSARRQGLDTEAFF. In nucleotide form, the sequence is TGCAGTGCTCGACGCCAGGGTTTGGACACTGAAGCTTTCTTT.